The 2 T cell receptor beta chains below come from one sample, sequenced in a study of T cells in Graves' hyperthyroidism and ophthalmopathy. From RNA transcripts, TCR beta CDR3 regions were amplified. The study used the HTBI primer set for a first-round RT-PCR of the TCR CDR3. From the multiplex PCR reads, TCRdb called clonotypes with MiXCR, one entry per CDR3 protein. The sample carries almost 600,000 distinct CDR3 sequences, around 42% recorded once. Sequencing was done on a sample of peripheral blood or thyroid tissue (not recorded which). These receptors were taken from a woman under 30 with Graves' hyperthyroidism.

The chain links TRBV7-3 to TRBJ2-3, with D unclear. Germline loops: CDR1 SGHTA, CDR2 FQGTGA. Trimming left V 2 bases short and J 1 base short, with 7 bases between. The CDR3 is made up of 14 amino acids. The DNA of the CDR3 is TGTGCCAGCAGCTTATTGCACGGCACAGATACGCAGTATTTT. Translated, it gives CASSLLHGTDTQYF. The whole variable domain, filled in from reference TRBV7-3 and TRBJ2-3, reads GAGVSQTPSNKVTEKGKYVELRCDPISGHTALYWYRQSLGQGPEFLIYFQGTGAADDSGLPNDRFFAVRPEGSVSTLKIQRTERGDSAVYLCASSLLHGTDTQYFGPGTRLTVL.

This clonotype occurred many times. The chain joins TRBV12-5 to TRBJ2-7, with a possible D match to TRBD2 (6 bases). The germline V gene has CDR1 LGHNT and CDR2 FRNRAP. This CDR3 is built from 14 residues. Between the trimmed V and J ends, which lost 8 bases and 7 bases, there was a span of 21 bases. The CDR3 coding sequence is TGTGCTAGTCGGCCCCGTGGAGGGGACCTTGAGCAGTACTTC. This sequence encodes CASRPRGGDLEQYF.